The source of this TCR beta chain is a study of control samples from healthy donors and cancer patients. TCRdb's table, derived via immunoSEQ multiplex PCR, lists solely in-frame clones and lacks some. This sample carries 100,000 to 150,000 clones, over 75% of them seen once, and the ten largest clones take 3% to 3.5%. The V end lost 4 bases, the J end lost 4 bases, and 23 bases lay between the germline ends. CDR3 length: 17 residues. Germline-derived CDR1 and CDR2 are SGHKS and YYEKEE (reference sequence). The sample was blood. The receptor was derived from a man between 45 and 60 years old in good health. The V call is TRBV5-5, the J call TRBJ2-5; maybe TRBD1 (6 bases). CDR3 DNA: TGTGCCAGCAGCCCCGGAGGACAGTCAGGTAACAGAGAGACCCAGTACTTC. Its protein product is CASSPGGQSGNRETQYF.